This T cell receptor beta chain is drawn from a study of T cell responses to AZD1222 COVID-19 vaccine. General observations from the study: Compared with day 0, the breadth and depth of the Spike-specific TCR repertoire rose significantly after two doses of AZD1222. Sampled repertoires all dated from after the peak T cell response. The CD4 TCRs associated with vaccination extended across spike and predominated at 160-218 and 743-854. Clonal diversity was possibly underestimated, and white British individuals and females predominated among donors.

TCRdb keeps only in-frame clones here, not all; method: immunoSEQ multiplex PCR. Of about 160,000 clones listed, around 92% are singletons. Worth noting for this clone: Its antigen is currently unknown.

V shed 5 bases and J 7 bases; nucleotides not matched to a gene: 8. This CDR3 contains 14 residues. CDR1 MNHEY and CDR2 SVGEGT come from the germline V gene. Sequences were derived from peripheral blood, sampled on day 0 of MenACWY control vaccination. The chain uses TRBV6-2 or TRBV6-3 and TRBJ1-5, with 7 bases identical to TRBD1. The clonotype originates from an adult in good health. DNA of the CDR3: TGTGCCAGCAGTCGGACAGGCCTGCAACAGCCCCAGCATTTT. Protein: CASSRTGLQQPQHF.